Listed here are 3 T cell receptor beta chains from one sample, sequenced in a study of chemoradiotherapy in HPV16-positive cancers. Sequencing was performed with immunoSEQ multiplex PCR; in TCRdb, only in-frame clones are kept and a portion is missing. The sample lists approximately 32,000 clones, about four fifths occurring once. The sequencing used blood, collected from a patient who underwent chemoradiotherapy. The receptor source for this set is a human donor with HPV-associated anogenital cancer.

For the CDR3, the DNA is TGTGCCAGCAGCTCCGCCCCTAGCGGGGACCCCTACGAGCAGTACTTC. Encoded protein: CASSSAPSGDPYEQYF. The chain has TRBV7-2 and TRBJ2-7; 9 bases agree with TRBD2. Germline V CDR1 and CDR2: SGHTA, FQGNSA. V lost 4 bases, J lost 2 bases, and 9 bases stayed unmatched. The CDR3 is 16 residues long.

The chain is built from TRBV9 and TRBJ2-1, with TRBD2 identical over 7 bases. This CDR3 is 17 amino acids long. Trimming took 0 bases from V and 9 from J; bases not matched to a gene: 15. The germline V gene has CDR1 SGDLS and CDR2 YYNGEE. The CDR3 DNA is TGTGCCAGCAGCGTAGAGGGAGGGACTTTTGAAGGTGGTGAGCAGTTCTTC. Encoded protein: CASSVEGGTFEGGEQFF. The whole variable domain, filled in from reference TRBV9 and TRBJ2-1, reads DSGVTQTPKHLITATGQRVTLRCSPRSGDLSVYWYQQSLDQGLQFLIQYYNGEERAKGNILERFSAQQFPDLHSELNLSSLELGDSALYFCASSVEGGTFEGGEQFFGPGTRLTVL.

The chain uses TRBV6-5 and TRBJ1-2, with D perhaps matching TRBD1 (5 bases). The CDR3 contains 15 residues. Germline V lookup: CDR1 MNHEY, CDR2 SVGAGI. The germline V and J ends were trimmed by 0 bases and 8 bases, with 16 bases remaining between them. The CDR3 DNA is TGTGCCAGCAGTTACTCTCCGGGTAGGGACTGGGGCTACACCTTC. This translates into CASSYSPGRDWGYTF.